These T cell receptor beta chains were read from a single sample in a study of blood T cell repertoires in COVID-19. Generated by immunoSEQ multiplex PCR, the TCRdb table keeps only in-frame clones and is missing some. The sample carries about 88,000 clones, about 88% recorded once. What was sequenced was peripheral blood. The source of these receptors is a woman aged 80 or older with acute or convalescent COVID-19. CDR3s include the opening cysteine and the closing phenylalanine or tryptophan.

TRBV6-5,15,CASSLTGQGSQPQHF
TRBV20-1,11,CSARQEYGYTF
TRBV27,17,CASSSGTGGVINQPQHF
TRBV30,14,CAWSWGGAGTEAFF
TRBV5-6,14,CASSLGQGGNIQYF
TRBV5-8,14,CASSSQGWGTEAFF
TRBV10-2,18,CASSQPGQGARANEKLFF
TRBV7-8,13,CASSLIEGETQYF
TRBV6-2/TRBV6-3,15,CASSRTGVLQETQYF
TRBV7-2,15,CASRPRQGRRNEQYF
TRBV5-4,14,CASSSPGTQETQYF
TRBV5-1,17,CASSYLTSGTSTDTQYF
TRBV5-8,12,CASAGDTDTQYF
TRBV28,13,CASRATGHETQYF
TRBV28,14,CASGRGYSNQPQHF
TRBV2,12,CASRQGGETQYF
TRBV28,16,CASSLGGQMNTGELFF
TRBV2,13,CASKETTNEKLFF
TRBV5-4,15,CASSLEWQSNYGYTF
TRBV3-1/TRBV3-2,14,CASSQLGGLYEQYF
TRBV2,14,CASSRLLGTDTQYF
TRBV5-1,15,CASSPSGTGGEKLFF
TRBV6-5,13,CASSTGTFGEQYF
TRBV4-2,14,CASSARTTYNEQFF
TRBV7-2,15,CASSLGDRRNTEAFF
TRBV28,13,CASSSGVGTEAFF
TRBV6-6,14,CASSPMEGMTEAFF
TRBV21-1,19,CASSKADAGGPFSYNEQFF
TRBV7-3,13,CASSKRVDFEQFF